This TCR beta chain originates from a study of blood T cell repertoires in COVID-19. Authors' processing steps: Amplifying reference gene primers gave estimates of nucleated cell counts. Using immunoSEQ multiplex PCR, the repertoire was profiled, and TCRdb retains in-frame clones only, with some absent. D and trimming were read from the DNA, whereas the V and J calls and clone size are those reported in that table. The sample consists of approximately 210,000 clones, 86% of them appearing once. From germline, CDR1 is SGDLS and CDR2 YYNGEE. V was pared by 3 bases and J by 5 bases, with 14 bases between. CDR3 length equals 15 residues.

The V gene is TRBV9, the J gene TRBJ1-4, with D possibly matching TRBD1 (5 bases). The sequence was collected from a young man who had recovered from COVID-19. The sequenced sample was peripheral blood. The CDR3 region has the DNA TGTGCCAGCAGCGCAACCAGGGCGGCGAATGAAAAACTGTTTTTT. Its translation: CASSATRAANEKLFF.